This T cell receptor beta chain came from a study of control samples from healthy donors and cancer patients. Data came from immunoSEQ multiplex PCR; TCRdb stores just in-frame clones and leaves some out. The table lists around 140,000 clones, roughly 93% of them singletons. The germline CDR1 and CDR2 sequences are SGHAT and FQNNGV. Trimming removed 4 bases from V and 4 bases from J, with 11 bases in between. The CDR3 extends over 13 amino acids. This clonotype originated in a man aged 18 to 29 in good health. The sequenced material came from blood. The chain employs TRBV11-2 and TRBJ2-7; tentative D call: TRBD1 (6 bases). The CDR3 bases are TGTGCCAGCAGCTCGACAGGATTTTACGAGCAGTACTTC. Translation gives CASSSTGFYEQYF.